This T cell receptor (beta chain) was sequenced for a study of neurological immune-mediated disorders. Study-level results: The most TCR clonal expansion was seen in HTLV-1-associated myelopathy, and the least was seen in multiple sclerosis, which fell below healthy controls.

Synthesis of cDNA used 5'RACE (with 10-nucleotide random UMIs). Per sequencing run, 15-18 subjects together gave over 180 million TCR-beta sequences. TCRdb reprocessed the 5' RACE reads via MiXCR and lists one record per CDR3 protein. The repertoire holds about 74,000 distinct CDR3 sequences, with 5.2% as singletons. The germline V gene encodes CDR1 SGHTA and CDR2 FQGNSA. This CDR3 is built from 14 residues. Trimming removed 5 bases from V and 6 bases from J; junction bases left unmatched: 6. This clonotype has ten or more counts. Its antigen is undetermined. Sequenced sample: PBMCs. The rearrangement links TRBV7-2 to TRBJ2-2; 7 nucleotides align to TRBD1. The TCR comes from a man between 18 and 35 years old with multiple sclerosis. CDR3 bases: TGTGCCAGCAGCCGACGACAGGGTCCCGGGGAGCTGTTTTTT. It yields the protein CASSRRQGPGELFF.